This is a list of T cell receptor beta chains from one sample in a study of neoadjuvant anti-PD-1 for oral cavity cancer. TCRdb's table, derived via immunoSEQ multiplex PCR, lists solely in-frame clones and lacks some. This table holds just under 70,000 clones, 80% to 90% found once. The source material was PBMCs, sampled after nivolumab (anti-PD-1) treatment. The receptors were sampled from a person between 40 and 80 years old with oral cavity squamous cell carcinoma. Each CDR3 is given with its conserved first and last residue. Each record gives: V gene, clone size, D gene, J gene, CDR3 protein, CDR3 DNA. A D gene is named only where the DNA matches it firmly. A clone size is listed for some rows: how often the clone was seen (once, few, many), or a class if it is expanded.

v_gene: TRBV7-3; abundance: .; d_gene: .; j_gene: TRBJ1-1; CDR3aa: CASSLHREASAEAFF; CDR3nt: TGTGCCAGCAGCTTGCACAGGGAGGCGAGCGCTGAAGCTTTCTTT
v_gene: TRBV10-1; abundance: once; d_gene: .; j_gene: TRBJ2-2; CDR3aa: CASSDPNTGELFF; CDR3nt: TGCGCCAGCAGTGACCCGAACACCGGGGAGCTGTTTTTT
v_gene: TRBV7-2; abundance: .; d_gene: TRBD1; j_gene: TRBJ1-1; CDR3aa: CASSARQGGTEAFF; CDR3nt: TGTGCCAGCAGCGCGCGACAGGGAGGGACTGAAGCTTTCTTT
v_gene: TRBV6-5; abundance: .; d_gene: .; j_gene: TRBJ2-5; CDR3aa: CASSYGGQETQYF; CDR3nt: TGTGCCAGCAGTTACGGGGGTCAAGAGACCCAGTACTTC
v_gene: TRBV15; abundance: once; d_gene: .; j_gene: TRBJ2-1; CDR3aa: CATSRQSNEQFF; CDR3nt: TGTGCCACCAGCCGGCAGAGCAATGAGCAGTTCTTC
v_gene: TRBV11-2; abundance: .; d_gene: .; j_gene: TRBJ2-1; CDR3aa: CASSPPIGGEREQFF; CDR3nt: TGTGCCAGCAGCCCCCCCATCGGTGGGGAGCGGGAGCAGTTCTTC
v_gene: TRBV5-4; abundance: .; d_gene: .; j_gene: TRBJ2-5; CDR3aa: CASSSGPRVEETQYF; CDR3nt: TGTGCCAGCAGCTCGGGCCCCAGGGTGGAAGAGACCCAGTACTTC
v_gene: TRBV5-1; abundance: .; d_gene: .; j_gene: TRBJ2-1; CDR3aa: CASSPQAGWNEQFF; CDR3nt: TGCGCCAGCAGCCCCCAGGCAGGGTGGAATGAGCAGTTCTTC
v_gene: TRBV11-2; abundance: .; d_gene: TRBD2; j_gene: TRBJ2-1; CDR3aa: CASSATAGGEQFF; CDR3nt: TGTGCCAGCAGCGCTACCGCGGGGGGGGAGCAGTTCTTC
v_gene: TRBV6-5; abundance: few; d_gene: .; j_gene: TRBJ1-1; CDR3aa: CASSYSYRNTEAFF; CDR3nt: TGTGCCAGCAGTTACTCATACAGGAACACTGAAGCTTTCTTT
v_gene: TRBV7-7; abundance: .; d_gene: TRBD1; j_gene: TRBJ1-1; CDR3aa: CASSRDRVSEAFF; CDR3nt: TGTGCTAGCAGCAGGGACAGGGTGTCTGAAGCTTTCTTT
v_gene: TRBV5-1; abundance: once; d_gene: TRBD1; j_gene: TRBJ2-7; CDR3aa: CASSSQGRHEQYF; CDR3nt: TGCGCCAGCAGCTCACAGGGGAGACACGAGCAGTACTTC
v_gene: TRBV6-5; abundance: .; d_gene: .; j_gene: TRBJ2-7; CDR3aa: CASSYHRDGYEQYF; CDR3nt: TGTGCCAGCAGTTACCACCGGGACGGCTACGAGCAGTACTTC
v_gene: TRBV5-1; abundance: many; d_gene: TRBD1; j_gene: TRBJ2-1; CDR3aa: CASSRQGGIDNEQFF; CDR3nt: TGCGCCAGCAGCCGACAGGGGGGAATTGACAATGAGCAGTTCTTC
v_gene: TRBV6-5; abundance: .; d_gene: TRBD2; j_gene: TRBJ2-3; CDR3aa: CASSPQLAGGLTQYF; CDR3nt: TGTGCCAGCAGTCCCCAACTAGCGGGAGGCCTCACGCAGTATTTT
v_gene: TRBV2; abundance: .; d_gene: TRBD1; j_gene: TRBJ2-7; CDR3aa: CASRPGTGAYEQYF; CDR3nt: TGTGCCAGCAGACCCGGGACAGGGGCCTACGAGCAGTACTTC
v_gene: TRBV30; abundance: .; d_gene: .; j_gene: TRBJ1-5; CDR3aa: CAWSDSGNQPQHF; CDR3nt: TGTGCCTGGAGTGACAGCGGCAATCAGCCCCAGCATTTT
v_gene: TRBV27; abundance: .; d_gene: TRBD2; j_gene: TRBJ2-7; CDR3aa: CASSLSRSGSLYEQYF; CDR3nt: TGTGCCAGCAGTTTATCTCGTAGCGGGAGCCTCTACGAGCAGTACTTC
v_gene: TRBV11-2; abundance: few; d_gene: .; j_gene: TRBJ2-3; CDR3aa: CASSRLVSTDTQYF; CDR3nt: TGTGCCAGCAGCCGACTGGTTAGCACAGATACGCAGTATTTT
v_gene: TRBV6-1; abundance: .; d_gene: .; j_gene: TRBJ2-1; CDR3aa: CASSEVTYSYNEQFF; CDR3nt: TGTGCCAGCAGTGAAGTTACGTACTCCTACAATGAGCAGTTCTTC
v_gene: TRBV9; abundance: once; d_gene: .; j_gene: TRBJ2-2; CDR3aa: CASSVGGDRATGELFF; CDR3nt: TGTGCCAGCAGCGTAGGCGGCGATCGGGCCACCGGGGAGCTGTTTTTT
v_gene: TRBV6-6; abundance: .; d_gene: .; j_gene: TRBJ1-1; CDR3aa: CASSSPWVGNTEAFF; CDR3nt: TGTGCCAGCAGTTCCCCCTGGGTTGGGAACACTGAAGCTTTCTTT
v_gene: TRBV6-5; abundance: .; d_gene: .; j_gene: TRBJ1-4; CDR3aa: CASSLQGSIYNEKLFF; CDR3nt: TGTGCCAGCAGTTTACAGGGCTCGATTTATAATGAAAAACTGTTTTTT
v_gene: TRBV6-5; abundance: .; d_gene: .; j_gene: TRBJ2-1; CDR3aa: CASSYSARQFF; CDR3nt: TGTGCCAGCAGTTACTCAGCGAGACAGTTCTTC
v_gene: TRBV19; abundance: .; d_gene: .; j_gene: TRBJ2-1; CDR3aa: CASSWERSYNEQFF; CDR3nt: TGTGCCAGTAGTTGGGAGAGATCCTACAATGAGCAGTTCTTC
v_gene: TRBV19; abundance: .; d_gene: TRBD1; j_gene: TRBJ2-7; CDR3aa: CASSMGDSSYEQYF; CDR3nt: TGTGCCAGTAGTATGGGGGACAGCTCCTACGAGCAGTACTTC
v_gene: TRBV2; abundance: few; d_gene: .; j_gene: TRBJ2-3; CDR3aa: CASKSGFTDTQYF; CDR3nt: TGTGCCAGCAAAAGCGGGTTCACAGATACGCAGTATTTT
v_gene: TRBV18; abundance: .; d_gene: TRBD2; j_gene: TRBJ2-1; CDR3aa: CASSPVWGGDEQFF; CDR3nt: TGTGCCAGCTCACCAGTTTGGGGGGGTGATGAGCAGTTCTTC
v_gene: TRBV9; abundance: .; d_gene: TRBD2; j_gene: TRBJ2-7; CDR3aa: CASSEGLAGPMEQYF; CDR3nt: TGTGCCAGCAGCGAGGGACTAGCGGGGCCTATGGAGCAGTACTTC
v_gene: TRBV21-1; abundance: .; d_gene: .; j_gene: TRBJ1-1; CDR3aa: CASTAGGGNTEAFF; CDR3nt: TGTGCCAGCACCGCAGGGGGGGGGAACACTGAAGCTTTCTTT
v_gene: TRBV10-3; abundance: .; d_gene: .; j_gene: TRBJ2-1; CDR3aa: CAIKGQTSYNEQFF; CDR3nt: TGTGCCATCAAAGGCCAGACCTCCTACAATGAGCAGTTCTTC
v_gene: TRBV27; abundance: .; d_gene: .; j_gene: TRBJ1-4; CDR3aa: CASSFRGGEKLFF; CDR3nt: TGTGCCAGCAGTTTTAGGGGGGGTGAAAAACTGTTTTTT
v_gene: TRBV14; abundance: .; d_gene: .; j_gene: TRBJ1-2; CDR3aa: CASSTSGILGGYTF; CDR3nt: TGTGCCAGCAGCACCTCTGGAATATTGGGTGGCTACACCTTC
v_gene: TRBV28; abundance: .; d_gene: TRBD1; j_gene: TRBJ2-3; CDR3aa: CASSWDRAQDTQYF; CDR3nt: TGTGCCAGCAGTTGGGACAGGGCCCAGGATACGCAGTATTTT
v_gene: TRBV11-2; abundance: .; d_gene: TRBD1; j_gene: TRBJ2-7; CDR3aa: CASSLGGQQDINQYF; CDR3nt: TGTGCCAGCAGCTTAGGGGGACAGCAGGATATCAACCAGTACTTC
v_gene: TRBV19; abundance: .; d_gene: TRBD2; j_gene: TRBJ2-3; CDR3aa: CASSIDKREATDTQYF; CDR3nt: TGTGCCAGTAGTATAGATAAGCGGGAGGCGACAGATACGCAGTATTTT
v_gene: TRBV27; abundance: .; d_gene: .; j_gene: TRBJ1-5; CDR3aa: CASSLSPSSTSNQPQHF; CDR3nt: TGTGCCAGCAGTCTATCCCCCTCGTCTACTAGCAATCAGCCCCAGCATTTT
v_gene: TRBV9; abundance: .; d_gene: .; j_gene: TRBJ1-2; CDR3aa: CASSFQDSYGYTF; CDR3nt: TGTGCCAGCAGCTTCCAGGACAGCTATGGCTACACCTTC